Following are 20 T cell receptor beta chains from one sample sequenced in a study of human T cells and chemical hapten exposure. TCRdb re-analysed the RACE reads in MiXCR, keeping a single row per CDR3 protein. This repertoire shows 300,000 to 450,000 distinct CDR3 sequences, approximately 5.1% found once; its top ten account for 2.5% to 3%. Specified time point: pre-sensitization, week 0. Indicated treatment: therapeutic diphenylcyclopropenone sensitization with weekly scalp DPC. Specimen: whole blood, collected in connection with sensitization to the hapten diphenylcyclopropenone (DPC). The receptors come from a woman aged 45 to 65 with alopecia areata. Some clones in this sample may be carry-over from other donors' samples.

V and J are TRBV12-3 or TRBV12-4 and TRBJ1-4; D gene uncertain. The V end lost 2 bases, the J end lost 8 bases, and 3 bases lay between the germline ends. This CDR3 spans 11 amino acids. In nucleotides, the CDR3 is TGTGCCAGCAGTTTAAAGGAAAAACTGTTTTTT. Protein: CASSLKEKLFF.

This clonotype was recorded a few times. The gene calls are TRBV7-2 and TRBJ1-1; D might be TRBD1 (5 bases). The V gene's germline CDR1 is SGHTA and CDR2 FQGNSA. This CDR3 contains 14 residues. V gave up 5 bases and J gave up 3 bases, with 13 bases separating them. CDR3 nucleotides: TGTGCCAGCAGCCCTAGCTGGGGGGACACTGAAGCTTTCTTT. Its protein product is CASSPSWGDTEAFF.

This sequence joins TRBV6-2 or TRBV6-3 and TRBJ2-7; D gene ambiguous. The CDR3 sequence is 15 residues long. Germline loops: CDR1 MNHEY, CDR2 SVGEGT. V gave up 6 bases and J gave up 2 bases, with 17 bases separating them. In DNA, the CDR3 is TGTGCCAGCAGACGGAACGCGGCAGGTACCTACGAGCAGTACTTC. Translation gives CASRRNAAGTYEQYF.

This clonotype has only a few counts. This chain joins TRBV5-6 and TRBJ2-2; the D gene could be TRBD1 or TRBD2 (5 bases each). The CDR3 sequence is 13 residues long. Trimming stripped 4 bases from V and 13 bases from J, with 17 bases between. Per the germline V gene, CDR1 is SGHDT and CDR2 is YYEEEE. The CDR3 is CASSPGTSLWLFF. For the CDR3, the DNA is TGTGCCAGCAGCCCTGGGACGTCCCTCTGGCTGTTTTTT.

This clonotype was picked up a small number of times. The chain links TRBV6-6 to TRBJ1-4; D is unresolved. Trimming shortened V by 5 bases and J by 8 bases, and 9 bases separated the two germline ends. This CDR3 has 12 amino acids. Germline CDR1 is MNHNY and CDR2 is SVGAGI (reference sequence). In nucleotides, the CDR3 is TGTGCCAGCAGTGACGGGAGGGAAAAACTGTTTTTT. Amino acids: CASSDGREKLFF.

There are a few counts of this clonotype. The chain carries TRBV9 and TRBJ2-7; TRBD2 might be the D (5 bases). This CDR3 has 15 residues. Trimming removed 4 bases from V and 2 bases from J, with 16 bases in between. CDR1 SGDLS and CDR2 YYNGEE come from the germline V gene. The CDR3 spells CASSPTRAPTYEQYF. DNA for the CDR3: TGTGCCAGCAGCCCAACTAGGGCTCCCACCTACGAGCAGTACTTC.

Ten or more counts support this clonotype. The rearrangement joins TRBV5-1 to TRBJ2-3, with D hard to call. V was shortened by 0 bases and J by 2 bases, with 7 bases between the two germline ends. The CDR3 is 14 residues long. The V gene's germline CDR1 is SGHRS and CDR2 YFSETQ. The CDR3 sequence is CASSLARNTDTQYF. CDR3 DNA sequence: TGCGCCAGCAGCTTGGCCCGGAACACAGATACGCAGTATTTT. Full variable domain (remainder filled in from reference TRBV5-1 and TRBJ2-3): KAGVTQTPRYLIKTRGQQVTLSCSPISGHRSVSWYQQTPGQGLQFLFEYFSETQRNKGNFPGRFSGRQFSNSRSEMNVSTLELGDSALYLCASSLARNTDTQYFGPGTRLTVL.

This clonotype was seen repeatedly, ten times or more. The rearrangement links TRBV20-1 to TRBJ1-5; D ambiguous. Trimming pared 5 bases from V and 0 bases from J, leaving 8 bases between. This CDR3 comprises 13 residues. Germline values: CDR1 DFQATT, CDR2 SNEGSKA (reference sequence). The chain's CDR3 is CSAGGSSNQPQHF. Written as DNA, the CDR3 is TGCAGTGCTGGAGGGAGTAGCAATCAGCCCCAGCATTTT.

The CDR3 region is CASSLAPAVSYEQYF. DNA of the CDR3: TGTGCCAGCAGCTTAGCGCCAGCCGTCTCCTACGAGCAGTACTTC. This chain joins TRBV7-2 and TRBJ2-7; D unclear. Deletions cut 0 bases from V and 0 bases from J, with 9 bases between. CDR3 size: 15 residues. Germline V lookup: CDR1 SGHTA, CDR2 FQGNSA.

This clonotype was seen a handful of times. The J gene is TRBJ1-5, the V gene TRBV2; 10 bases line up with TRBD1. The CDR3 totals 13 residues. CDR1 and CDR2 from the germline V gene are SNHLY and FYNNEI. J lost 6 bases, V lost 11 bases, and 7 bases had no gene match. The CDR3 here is CAGSRDRGQPQHF. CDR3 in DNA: TGTGCCGGTTCCCGGGACAGGGGTCAGCCCCAGCATTTT.

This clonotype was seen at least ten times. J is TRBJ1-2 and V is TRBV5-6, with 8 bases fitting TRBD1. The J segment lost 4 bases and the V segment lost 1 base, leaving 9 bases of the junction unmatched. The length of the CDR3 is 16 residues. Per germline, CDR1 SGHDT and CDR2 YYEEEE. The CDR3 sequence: CASSLNSQGAAYGYTF. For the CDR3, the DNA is TGTGCCAGCAGCTTGAATTCCCAGGGGGCGGCCTATGGCTACACCTTC.

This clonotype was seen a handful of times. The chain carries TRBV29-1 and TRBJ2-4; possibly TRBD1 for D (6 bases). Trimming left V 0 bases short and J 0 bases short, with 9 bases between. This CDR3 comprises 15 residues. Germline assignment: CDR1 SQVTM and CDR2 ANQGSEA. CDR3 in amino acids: CSVEEYREAKNIQYF. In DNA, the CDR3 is TGCAGCGTTGAAGAGTACAGGGAAGCCAAAAACATTCAGTACTTC. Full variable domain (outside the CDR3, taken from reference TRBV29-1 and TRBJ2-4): SAVISQKPSRDICQRGTSLTIQCQVDSQVTMMFWYRQQPGQSLTLIATANQGSEATYESGFVIDKFPISRPNLTFSTLTVSNMSPEDSSIYLCSVEEYREAKNIQYFGAGTRLSVL.

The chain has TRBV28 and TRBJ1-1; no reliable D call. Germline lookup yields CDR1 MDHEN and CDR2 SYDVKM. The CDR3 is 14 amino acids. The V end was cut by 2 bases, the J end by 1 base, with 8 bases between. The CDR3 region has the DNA TGTGCCAGCAGTTTAACCTATGAGAACACTGAAGCTTTCTTT. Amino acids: CASSLTYENTEAFF. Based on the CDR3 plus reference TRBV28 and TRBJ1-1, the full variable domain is DVKVTQSSRYLVKRTGEKVFLECVQDMDHENMFWYRQDPGLGLRLIYFSYDVKMKEKGDIPEGYSVSREKKERFSLILESASTNQTSMYLCASSLTYENTEAFFGQGTRLTVV.

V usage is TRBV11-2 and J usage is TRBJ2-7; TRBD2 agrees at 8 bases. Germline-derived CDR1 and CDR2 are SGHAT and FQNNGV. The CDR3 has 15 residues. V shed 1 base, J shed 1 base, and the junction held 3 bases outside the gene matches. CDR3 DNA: TGTGCCAGCAGCTTAGGTAGCGGGGCGTCCTACGAGCAGTACTTC. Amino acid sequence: CASSLGSGASYEQYF.

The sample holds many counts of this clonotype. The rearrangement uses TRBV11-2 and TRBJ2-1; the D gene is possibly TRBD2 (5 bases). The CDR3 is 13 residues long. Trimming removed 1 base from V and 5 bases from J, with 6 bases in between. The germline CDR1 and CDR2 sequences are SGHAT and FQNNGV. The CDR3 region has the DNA TGTGCCAGCAGCTTAGCGAGGGACAATGAGCAGTTCTTC. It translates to CASSLARDNEQFF.

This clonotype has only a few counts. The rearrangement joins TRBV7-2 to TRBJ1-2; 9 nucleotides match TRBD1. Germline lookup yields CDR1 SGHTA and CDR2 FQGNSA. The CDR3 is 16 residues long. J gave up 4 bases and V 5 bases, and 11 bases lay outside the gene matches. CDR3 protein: CASSPRGGQGGYGYTF. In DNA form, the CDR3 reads TGTGCCAGCAGCCCCCGAGGGGGACAGGGAGGCTATGGCTACACCTTC. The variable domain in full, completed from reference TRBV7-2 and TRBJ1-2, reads GAGVSQSPSNKVTEKGKDVELRCDPISGHTALYWYRQSLGQGLEFLIYFQGNSAPDKSGLPSDRFSAERTGGSVSTLTIQRTQQEDSAVYLCASSPRGGQGGYGYTFGSGTRLTVV.

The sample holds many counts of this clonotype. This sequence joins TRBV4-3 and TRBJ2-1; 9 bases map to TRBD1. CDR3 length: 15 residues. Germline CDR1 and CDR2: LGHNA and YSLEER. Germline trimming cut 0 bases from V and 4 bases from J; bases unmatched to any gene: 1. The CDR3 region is CASSQEGTGYNEQFF. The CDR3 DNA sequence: TGCGCCAGCAGCCAAGAGGGGACAGGGTACAATGAGCAGTTCTTC.

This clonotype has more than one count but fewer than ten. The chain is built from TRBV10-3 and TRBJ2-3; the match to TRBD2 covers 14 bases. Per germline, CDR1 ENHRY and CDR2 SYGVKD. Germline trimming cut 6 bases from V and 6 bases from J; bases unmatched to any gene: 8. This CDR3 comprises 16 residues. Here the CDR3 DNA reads TGTGCCATCAGCGAAGGGACTAGCGGGAGAGGGGATACGCAGTATTTT. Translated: CAISEGTSGRGDTQYF.

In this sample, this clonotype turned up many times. CDR3 residues: CASSPGLVPYEQYF. As DNA, the CDR3 is TGTGCCAGCAGTCCGGGACTAGTTCCCTACGAGCAGTACTTC. The rearrangement links TRBV28 to TRBJ2-7, with 8 bases aligning to TRBD2. The CDR3 covers 14 residues. Germline lookup yields CDR1 MDHEN and CDR2 SYDVKM. With V trimmed by 5 bases and J by 2 bases, 5 bases remained unmatched.

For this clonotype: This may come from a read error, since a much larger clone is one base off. CDR3 bases: TGTGCCGCGGGGGACAGGGCGTACAACGGCAATGAAAAACTGTTTTTT. The encoded protein is CAAGDRAYNGNEKLFF. The chain joins TRBV27 to TRBJ1-4; 9 bases are shared with TRBD1. The CDR3 spans 16 residues. Looked up from germline, CDR1 is MNHEY and CDR2 is SMNVEV (reference sequence). Germline trimming cut 11 bases from V and 5 bases from J; bases unmatched to any gene: 15.